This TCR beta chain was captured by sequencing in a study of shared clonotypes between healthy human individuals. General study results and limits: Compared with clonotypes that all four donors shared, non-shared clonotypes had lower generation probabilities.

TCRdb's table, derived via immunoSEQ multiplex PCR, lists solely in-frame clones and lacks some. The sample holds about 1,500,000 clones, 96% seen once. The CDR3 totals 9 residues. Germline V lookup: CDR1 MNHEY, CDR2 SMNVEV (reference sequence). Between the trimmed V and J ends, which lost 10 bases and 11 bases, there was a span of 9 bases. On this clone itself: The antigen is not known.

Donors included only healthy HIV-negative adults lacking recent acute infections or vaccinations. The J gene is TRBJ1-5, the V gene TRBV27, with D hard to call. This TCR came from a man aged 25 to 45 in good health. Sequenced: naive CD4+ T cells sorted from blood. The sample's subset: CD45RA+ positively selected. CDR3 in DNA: TGTGCCAACAGCAGGTCCCAGCATTTT. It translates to CANSRSQHF.